The T cell receptor (beta chain) under discussion was sequenced for a study of OX40 agonist ivuxolimab in advanced cancers. General study results and limits: Relative to CD4+, CD8+ T cells held more expanded clones on average.

The germline V and J ends were trimmed by 8 bases and 8 bases, with 16 bases remaining between them. Germline V CDR1 and CDR2: MDHEN, SYDVKM. This CDR3 region has 14 residues. This table comes from immunoSEQ multiplex PCR, and its TCRdb copy is limited to in-frame clones, with some not included. The data contain approximately 90,000 clones, 70% to 90% of them seen just once; the ten biggest clones take up 0.79%. About this clone itself: Its antigen is currently unknown.

This TCR was sampled from an adult with an advanced solid tumor such as melanoma, head and neck, liver or kidney cancer. This sequence joins TRBV28 and TRBJ1-6, with D possibly TRBD1 on 5 matching bases. The sample consisted of CD4+ or CD8+ T cells sorted from blood, taken in a trial of the OX40 agonist ivuxolimab. The CDR3: CASLSRGVDSPLHF. The CDR3 nucleotides read TGTGCCAGCCTCAGTCGGGGGGTTGATTCACCCCTCCACTTT.